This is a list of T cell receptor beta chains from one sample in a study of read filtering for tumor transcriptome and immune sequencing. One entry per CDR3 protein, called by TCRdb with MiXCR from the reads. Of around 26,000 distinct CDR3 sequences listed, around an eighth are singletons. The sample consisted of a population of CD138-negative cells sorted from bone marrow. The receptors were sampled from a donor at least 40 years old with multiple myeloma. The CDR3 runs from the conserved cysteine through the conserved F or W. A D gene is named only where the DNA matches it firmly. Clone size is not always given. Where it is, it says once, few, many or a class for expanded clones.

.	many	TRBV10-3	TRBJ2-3	CAIRPGLAADTQYF	TGTGCCATCAGACCGGGACTCGCGGCAGATACGCAGTATTTT
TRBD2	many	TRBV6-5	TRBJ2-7	CASSYTHSGSDEQYF	TGTGCCAGCAGTTACACTCATAGCGGGAGCGACGAGCAGTACTTC
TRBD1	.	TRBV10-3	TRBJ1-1	CAISERGQNTEASF	TGTGCCATCAGTGAAAGGGGGCAGAACACTGAAGCTTCCTTT
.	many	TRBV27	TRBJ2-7	CASSFNRYSYEQYF	TGTGCCAGCAGTTTTAACAGATACTCCTACGAGCAGTACTTC
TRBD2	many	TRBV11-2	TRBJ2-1	CASSLIGGGYEQFF	TGTGCCAGCAGCTTAATCGGGGGAGGGTATGAGCAGTTCTTC
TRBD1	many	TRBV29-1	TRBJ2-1	CSVEAGTGKVHEQFF	TGCAGCGTTGAAGCCGGGACAGGGAAAGTTCATGAGCAGTTCTTC
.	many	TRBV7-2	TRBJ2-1	CASTTRAGPWGEQFF	TGTGCCAGCACAACCCGGGCGGGACCCTGGGGTGAGCAGTTCTTC
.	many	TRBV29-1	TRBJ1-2	CGVWRAANYGYTF	TGCGGAGTTTGGAGAGCTGCTAACTATGGCTACACCTTC
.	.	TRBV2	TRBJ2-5	CASSSLTVQETQYF	TGTGCCAGCAGTTCGCTGACGGTCCAAGAGACCCAGTACTTC
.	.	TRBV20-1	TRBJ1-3	CSARVGQGHTIYF	TGCAGTGCTAGAGTTGGTCAGGGTCACACCATATATTTT
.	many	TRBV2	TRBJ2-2	CASRPTRRYANTGELFF	TGTGCCAGCAGACCAACCCGACGGTACGCGAACACCGGGGAGCTGTTTTTT
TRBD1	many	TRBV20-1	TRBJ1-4	CSAVPQGANRVFF	TGCAGTGCTGTCCCCCAGGGGGCTAATAGGGTGTTTTTT
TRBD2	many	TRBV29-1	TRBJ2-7	CSASRGASYEQYF	TGCAGCGCTTCGCGGGGGGCAAGCTACGAGCAGTACTTC
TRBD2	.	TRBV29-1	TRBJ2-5	CSVIREGETQYF	TGCAGCGTAATACGGGAGGGGGAGACCCAGTACTTC
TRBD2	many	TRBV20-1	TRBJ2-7	CSASRTSGTSEQYF	TGCAGTGCTAGCCGGACTAGCGGGACTAGCGAGCAGTACTTC
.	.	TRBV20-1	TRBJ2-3	CSAEPGLSTDTQYF	TGCAGTGCGGAGCCGGGACTGAGCACAGATACGCAGTATTTT
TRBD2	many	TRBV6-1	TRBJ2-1	CASTPGLAGGNEQFF	TGTGCCAGCACCCCGGGACTAGCGGGAGGGAATGAGCAGTTCTTC
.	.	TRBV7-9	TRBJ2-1	CASSTVARAWGNEQLF	TGTGCCAGCAGCACAGTAGCGCGAGCGTGGGGTAATGAGCAGTTATTC
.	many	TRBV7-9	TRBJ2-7	CASSSPRAYIYEQYF	TGTGCCAGCAGCTCTCCAAGGGCCTACATCTACGAGCAGTACTTC
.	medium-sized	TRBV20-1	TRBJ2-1	CSARDGSVPYNEQFF	TGCAGTGCTAGAGATGGGAGCGTCCCCTACAATGAGCAGTTCTTC
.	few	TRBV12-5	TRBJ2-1	CASGLVFGGLNEQFF	TGTGCTAGTGGTTTGGTATTCGGCGGTCTGAATGAGCAGTTCTTC
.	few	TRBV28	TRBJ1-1	CASSFPELTGFTEAFF	TGTGCCAGCAGTTTTCCCGAATTAACAGGGTTCACTGAAGCTTTCTTT